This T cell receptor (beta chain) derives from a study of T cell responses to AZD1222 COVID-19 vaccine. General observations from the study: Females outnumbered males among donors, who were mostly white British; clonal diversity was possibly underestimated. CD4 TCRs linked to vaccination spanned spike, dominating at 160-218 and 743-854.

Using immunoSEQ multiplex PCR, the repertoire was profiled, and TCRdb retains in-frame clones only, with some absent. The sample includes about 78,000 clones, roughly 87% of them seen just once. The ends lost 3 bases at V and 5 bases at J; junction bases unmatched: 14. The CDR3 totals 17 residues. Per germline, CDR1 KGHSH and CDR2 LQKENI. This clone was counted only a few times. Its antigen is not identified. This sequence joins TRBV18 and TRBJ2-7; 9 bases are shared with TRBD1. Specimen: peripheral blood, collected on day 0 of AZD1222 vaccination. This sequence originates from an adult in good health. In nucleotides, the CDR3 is TGTGCCAGCTCACCCAGCACCCCGGGACAGGGAGTCCACGAGCAGTACTTC. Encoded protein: CASSPSTPGQGVHEQYF.